The present TCR beta chain was sequenced within a study of blood T cell repertoires in COVID-19 (dated by TCRdb to about 2020). Looking at the study overall: The collaborator samples originated in the United States, Italy and Spain and spanned the acute and convalescent phases of COVID-19. Nearly every sample came with metadata listing a de-identified subject ID, COVID-19 status, age in years and sex. Deeply sampled blood TCRbeta repertoires from subjects exposed to, actively infected with, or recovered from COVID-19 were included in the dataset. Where available, HLA class I and class II types were obtained from metadata supplied by the sample provider rather than from assay-based typing. The material from the prospective study consisted of cDNA or gDNA derived from T cells, B-cell-depleted T cells, or PBMCs. A freely available public database, intended as a resource for researchers studying the immune response to SARS-CoV-2, is where the repertoires were released. Samples were obtained from the ongoing ImmuneRACE study (first 160 participants) and from 1,254 subjects provided by 6 global collaborators. Summary of the overall study and its limitations: The amount of clinical and demographic metadata varied by source and participant and was provided uncurated.

The immunoSEQ Assay, a bias-controlled multiplex PCR, was used to amplify TCRbeta CDR3 regions from genomic DNA. In the source study's methods: The number of nucleated cells in each sample was estimated by amplification of reference gene primers within the assay. To quantify the absolute abundance of each unique TCRbeta CDR3 rearrangement, sequence reads were collapsed and filtered. For each sample, productive Simpson clonality was calculated as the square root of Simpson's diversity index over productive rearrangements. Not all clones reach the TCRdb copy of this immuneACCESS table, which keeps in-frame sequences only. Checked studies attribute under half of the gap to unresolved V genes and leave the rest unexplained. The V and J calls and clone size are taken from that table; D and trimming were inferred from the DNA. The sample table lists some 70,000 clones, approximately 86% of them with a count of one. Jointly, the top ten make up around 1.4% of the sample.

V sheds 2 bases and J sheds 0 bases, leaving 5 bases between their ends. The germline V gene (reference sequence) provides CDR1 GTSNPN and CDR2 SVGIG. CDR3 length: 13 amino acids, cysteine to phenylalanine. The only DNA kept is the CDR3, 39 bases in frame from the first base. As to this clone: Which antigen it targets is not known. Base-call qualities are not available, and no considerably larger clone is one nucleotide away.

Whole blood was collected in K2EDTA tubes by collaborating institutions according to the institutions' own protocols. For TCRbeta analysis, collaborators shipped samples as frozen whole blood, isolated PBMCs, or DNA extracted from either of those sample types. Sequenced input: peripheral blood. Recombination linked TRBV30 to TRBJ1-3, with the D segment identity uncertain. The TCR originated in a woman aged 55-75 years with acute or convalescent COVID-19. The DNA sequence is TGTGCCTGGAGTATTATCTCTGGAAACACCATATATTTT. Its amino acids are CAWSIISGNTIYF.